This TCR beta chain was captured by sequencing in a study of breast tumors, draining lymph nodes, adjacent tissues. Study-level results: Tumor repertoires ranked between lymph nodes and nontumor tissue in diversity, with V and J gene preferences.

Trimming shortened V by 5 bases and J by 0 bases, and 9 bases separated the two germline ends. This CDR3 spans 13 amino acids. Germline V gene data show CDR1 as DFQATT and CDR2 as SNEGSKA (reference sequence). Samples came from axillary lymph nodes draining the breast cancer. This clonotype occurred many times. Its cognate antigen is unknown. TCRdb redid the calling of the multiplex PCR reads with MiXCR, one entry per CDR3 protein. The table shows about 140,000 distinct CDR3 sequences, with 32% occurring only once. The sequence derives from a female donor with breast cancer. Some clones in this sample may be carry-over from other donors' samples. The chain couples TRBV20-1 to TRBJ2-3, with D tentatively TRBD1 or TRBD2 (5 bases each). Material: axillary lymph node tissue. The CDR3 here is CSAPRDSTDTQYF. The CDR3 DNA reads as TGCAGTGCTCCCCGGGACAGCACAGATACGCAGTATTTT.